The 9 T cell receptor beta chains below come from one sample, sequenced in a study of control samples from healthy donors and cancer patients (dated by TCRdb to 2020 to 2022). Library creation used the immunoSEQ multiplex PCR assay. In TCRdb, the immuneACCESS table is reduced to in-frame sequences with V and J assigned. These tables do not hold every clone; where another copy was compared, an unresolved V gene accounts for under half, and the others remain unexplained. The sample table holds fewer than 120,000 clones, of which 70% to 90% were seen once. 3.7% of the sample rests with the top ten. Sample: PBMCs. The receptors originated from a woman in her sixties or seventies with lung cancer.

The chain recombines TRBV19 with TRBJ2-6; 7 bases align to TRBD1. The CDR3 length is 15 residues. The ends lost 4 bases at V and 1 base at J; junction bases unmatched: 1. From germline, CDR1 is LNHDA and CDR2 SQIVND (reference sequence). CDR3 protein: CASSTQGSGANVLTF. The CDR3, as DNA: TGTGCCAGTAGTACACAGGGGTCTGGGGCCAACGTCCTGACTTTC.

This chain joins TRBV11-3 and TRBJ1-1; D call uncertain. The germline V gene encodes CDR1 SGHNT and CDR2 YENEEA. The CDR3 contains 15 residues. V lost 5 bases and J lost 0, with 13 bases in between. The CDR3 sequence: CASSPLGLVNTEAFF. DNA of the CDR3: TGTGCCAGCAGCCCCCTAGGACTAGTGAACACTGAAGCTTTCTTT.

The genes are TRBV5-8 and TRBJ1-2; 9 nucleotides agree with TRBD1. Germline values: CDR1 SGHTS, CDR2 YDEGEE. After removal of 2 bases from V and 4 bases from J, the junction contained 12 bases not matched to a gene. CDR3 size: 17 residues. CDR3 loop: CASSLHLRQGDVYGYTF. The CDR3 nucleotides read TGTGCCAGCAGCTTACACCTAAGACAGGGGGATGTCTATGGCTACACCTTC.

This clone has more than one count but fewer than ten. This chain's CDR3 is CASSLDQGTDTQYF. The CDR3, as DNA: TGTGCCAGCAGCTTAGATCAGGGGACAGATACGCAGTATTTT. The rearrangement uses TRBV11-2 and TRBJ2-3; TRBD1 might be the D (6 bases). CDR1 is SGHAT and CDR2 is FQNNGV in the germline V gene. Deletions cut 0 bases from V and 3 bases from J, with 7 bases between. The CDR3 extends over 14 amino acids.

CDR3 residues: CASSVRGGGVDTQYF. CDR3 coding DNA: TGTGCCAGCAGCGTGCGGGGGGGAGGAGTAGATACGCAGTATTTT. The chain combines TRBV9 with TRBJ2-3; TRBD2 matches 9 bases. CDR1 and CDR2 from the germline V gene are SGDLS and YYNGEE. V trimming: 2 bases; J trimming: 5 bases; junction bases outside the gene matches: 6. CDR3 length: 15 amino acids. Together with reference TRBV9 and TRBJ2-3, the CDR3 gives the full variable domain: DSGVTQTPKHLITATGQRVTLRCSPRSGDLSVYWYQQSLDQGLQFLIQYYNGEERAKGNILERFSAQQFPDLHSELNLSSLELGDSALYFCASSVRGGGVDTQYFGPGTRLTVL.

The V and J genes are TRBV30 and TRBJ1-5; D is undetermined. CDR1 and CDR2 (germline): GTSNPN, SVGIG (reference sequence). V was shortened by 0 bases and J by 4 bases, with 13 bases between the two germline ends. This CDR3 is 15 amino acids long. CDR3 sequence reads: CAWSVRADQNQPQHF. The CDR3 DNA follows: TGTGCCTGGAGTGTACGGGCAGACCAAAATCAGCCCCAGCATTTT.

The chain links TRBV6-5 to TRBJ1-5, with 7 bases fitting TRBD1. The CDR3 is made up of 15 amino acids. V dropped 6 bases and J dropped 9; count of bases not matched to a gene: 14. CDR1 MNHEY and CDR2 SVGAGI come from the germline V gene. The CDR3 protein is CASRAGTATSRPQHF. In DNA form, the CDR3 reads TGTGCCAGCAGAGCCGGGACAGCGACTTCACGGCCCCAGCATTTT.

This clone was found a few times. The gene calls are TRBV14 and TRBJ1-1, with 8 nucleotides matching TRBD1. Trimming at V came to 5 bases and at J to 3 bases, leaving 8 bases not matched to a gene. This CDR3 has 15 amino acids. Germline CDR1 reads SGHDN; CDR2 reads FVKESK. CDR3 protein: CASSARTGMDTEAFF. The DNA for the CDR3 is TGTGCCAGCAGCGCCCGGACAGGGATGGACACTGAAGCTTTCTTT.

In this sample, this clone turned up a few times. The chain recombines TRBV14 with TRBJ1-3, with D perhaps TRBD1 (6 bases). This CDR3 is 17 amino acids long. The V end was cut by 4 bases, the J end by 0 bases, with 16 bases between. Germline CDR1 is SGHDN and CDR2 is FVKESK. This CDR3 reads CASSRQHGQNSGNTIYF. The CDR3 nucleotides read TGTGCCAGCAGCCGCCAGCACGGACAGAACTCTGGAAACACCATATATTTT.